This TCR beta chain originates from a study of cytomegalovirus exposure and HLA in healthy donors. The V gene lost 0 bases and the J gene lost 7 bases, with 9 bases spanning the gap. The CDR3 is 14 amino acids. In germline, CDR1 is KGHSH, CDR2 LQKENI. The PCR ran on 60 Vbeta and 13 Jbeta primers. As handled by the study authors: In a later analysis, 79 million or so unique TCR beta chains included roughly 11 million shared by two or more donors. The table came from immunoSEQ multiplex PCR; TCRdb's copy has only in-frame clones and leaves some out. V and J calls plus clone size are reproduced from that table; the DNA served to infer D and trimming. The sample has 150,000 to 200,000 clones, 80% to 90% seen once.

This TCR was recovered from a young woman in good health and CMV-seronegative. V is TRBV18 and J is TRBJ1-4; maybe TRBD1 (6 bases). Specimen: PBMCs. The CDR3 sequence is CASSPPGTREKLFF. CDR3 nucleotide sequence: TGTGCCAGCTCACCACCGGGGACACGTGAAAAACTGTTTTTT.